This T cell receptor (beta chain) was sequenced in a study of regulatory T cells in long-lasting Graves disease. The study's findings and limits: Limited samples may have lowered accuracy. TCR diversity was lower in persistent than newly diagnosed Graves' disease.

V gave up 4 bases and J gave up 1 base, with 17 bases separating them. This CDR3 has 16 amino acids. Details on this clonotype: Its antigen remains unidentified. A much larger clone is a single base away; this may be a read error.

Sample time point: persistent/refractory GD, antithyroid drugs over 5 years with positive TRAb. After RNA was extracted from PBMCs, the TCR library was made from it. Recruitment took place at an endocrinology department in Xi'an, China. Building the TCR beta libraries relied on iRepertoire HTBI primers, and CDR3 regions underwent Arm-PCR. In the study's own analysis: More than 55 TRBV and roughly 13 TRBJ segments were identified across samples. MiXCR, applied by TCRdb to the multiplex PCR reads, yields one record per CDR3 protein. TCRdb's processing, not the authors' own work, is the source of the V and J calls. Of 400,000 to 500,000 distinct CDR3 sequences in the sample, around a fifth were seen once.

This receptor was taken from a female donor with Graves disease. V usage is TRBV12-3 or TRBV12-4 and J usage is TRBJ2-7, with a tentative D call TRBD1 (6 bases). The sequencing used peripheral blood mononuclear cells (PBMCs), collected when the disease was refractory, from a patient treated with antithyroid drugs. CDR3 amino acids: CASSYSTRTGSYEQYF. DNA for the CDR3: TGTGCCAGCAGTTACTCGACGCGCACAGGGTCCTACGAGCAGTACTTC.